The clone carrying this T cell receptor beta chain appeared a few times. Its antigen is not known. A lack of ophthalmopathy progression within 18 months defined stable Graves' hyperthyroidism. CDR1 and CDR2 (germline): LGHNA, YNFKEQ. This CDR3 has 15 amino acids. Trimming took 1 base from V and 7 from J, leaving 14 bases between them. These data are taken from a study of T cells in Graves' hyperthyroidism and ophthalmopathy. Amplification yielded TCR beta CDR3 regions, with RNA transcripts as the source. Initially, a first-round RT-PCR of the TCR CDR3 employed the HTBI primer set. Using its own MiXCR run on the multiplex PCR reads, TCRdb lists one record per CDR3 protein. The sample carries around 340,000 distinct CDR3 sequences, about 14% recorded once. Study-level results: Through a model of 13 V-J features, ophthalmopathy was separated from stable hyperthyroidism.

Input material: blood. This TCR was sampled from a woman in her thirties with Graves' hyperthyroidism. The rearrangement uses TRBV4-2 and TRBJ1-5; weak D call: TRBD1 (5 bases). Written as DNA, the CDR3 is TGTGCCAGCAGCCAAGGGCAGGGTAAGGGGCAGCCCCAGCATTTT. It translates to CASSQGQGKGQPQHF.